These T cell receptor beta chains were read from a single sample in a study of T cells expressing NK-cell markers. TCRdb re-called the 5' RACE reads, yielding one record per CDR3 amino acid sequence without DNA. The sample table includes a few hundred thousand distinct CDR3 sequences. Material for sequencing was blood T cells: a sorted CD56 or NKG2C T cell subset, CD4+ or CD8+ T cells, or bulk PBMC T cells (not recorded which). The receptors originated from a man younger than 30 in good health. Both conserved end residues are part of each CDR3.

v_call: TRBV29-1; j_call: TRBJ1-1; cdr3_aa: CSVDKGARAFF
v_call: TRBV4-3; j_call: TRBJ2-1; cdr3_aa: CASRHSTSGSSYNEQFF
v_call: TRBV20-1; j_call: TRBJ2-2; cdr3_aa: CRAAGGNTGELFF
v_call: TRBV3-1; j_call: TRBJ2-7; cdr3_aa: CASSQELLRTASYEQYF
v_call: TRBV2; j_call: TRBJ2-1; cdr3_aa: CASRRTANEQFF
v_call: TRBV7-2; j_call: TRBJ1-4; cdr3_aa: CASSLVQGRNEKLFF
v_call: TRBV30; j_call: TRBJ2-2; cdr3_aa: CAWFAGGPAGELFF
v_call: TRBV10-3; j_call: TRBJ2-1; cdr3_aa: CAIARIEEREVSYNEQFF
v_call: TRBV20-1; j_call: TRBJ1-1; cdr3_aa: CSARGGRGNTEAFF
v_call: TRBV7-9; j_call: TRBJ2-7; cdr3_aa: CASSAYTESYEQYF
v_call: TRBV4-3; j_call: TRBJ2-7; cdr3_aa: CASSQGEEAGVGYEQYF
v_call: TRBV29-1; j_call: TRBJ2-7; cdr3_aa: CSATGPSSSYEQYF
v_call: TRBV2; j_call: TRBJ2-5; cdr3_aa: CASTIRETQYF
v_call: TRBV20-1; j_call: TRBJ2-7; cdr3_aa: CSARSGGSVYEQYF
v_call: TRBV12-3/TRBV12-4; j_call: TRBJ2-1; cdr3_aa: CASSLTGGSVNEQFF
v_call: TRBV5-1; j_call: TRBJ2-1; cdr3_aa: CASSSGTSGAIITYNEQFF
v_call: TRBV20-1; j_call: TRBJ1-1; cdr3_aa: CSARKPGTGENTEAFF